This paragraph reports one T cell receptor beta chain. Its antigen remains unknown. This record comes from a study of T cells expressing NK-cell markers. Study details: Sequenced donors, eight in total, included seven who were HCMV-seropositive and one who was seronegative.

Beta-chain TCR cDNA was generated via 5'RACE template switching with UMIs. TCRdb reanalyzed the 5' RACE reads, giving one entry per CDR3 protein sequence and no DNA. The sample has under 600,000 distinct CDR3 sequences; the top ten hold under 1.5%. Broader study findings: A range of about 1.0-8% of CD8+ T cells consisted of dominant NKG2C+ clonotypes in 6 or 7 donors. There remained a lack of clarity about HCMV specificity of expanded NKG2C+ T cell clones.

The CDR3 contains 15 residues. Germline V gene sequence: CDR1 LGHDT, CDR2 YNNKEL (reference sequence). The material sequenced was blood T cells: a sorted CD56 or NKG2C T cell subset, CD4+ or CD8+ T cells, or bulk PBMC T cells (not recorded which). This chain uses TRBV3-1 with TRBJ2-1; TCRdb returns TRBD2, unconfirmable since there is no DNA. This receptor was identified in a woman aged 45-65 years in good health. The CDR3 sequence is CASSGRTSGTFEQFF.